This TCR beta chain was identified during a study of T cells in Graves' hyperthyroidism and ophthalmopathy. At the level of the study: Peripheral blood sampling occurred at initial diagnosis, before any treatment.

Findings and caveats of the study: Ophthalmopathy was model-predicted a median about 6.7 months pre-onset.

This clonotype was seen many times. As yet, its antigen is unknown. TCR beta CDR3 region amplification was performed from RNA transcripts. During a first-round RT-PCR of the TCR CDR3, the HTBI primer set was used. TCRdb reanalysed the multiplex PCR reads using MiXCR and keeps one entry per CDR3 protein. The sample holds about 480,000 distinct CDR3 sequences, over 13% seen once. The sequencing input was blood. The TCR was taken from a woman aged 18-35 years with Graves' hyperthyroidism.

CDR3 residues: CASSPGQSSGNTIYF. The CDR3 region has the DNA TGTGCCAGCTCACCGGGACAGAGCTCTGGAAACACCATATATTTT. This chain links TRBV18 with TRBJ1-3; 7 bases fit TRBD1. With V trimmed by 3 bases and J by 0 bases, 2 bases remained unmatched. This CDR3 comprises 15 residues. Germline CDR1 and CDR2: KGHSH and LQKENI. The variable domain in full, with the rest retrieved from reference TRBV18 and TRBJ1-3, is NAGVMQNPRHLVRRRGQEARLRCSPMKGHSHVYWYRQLPEEGLKFMVYLQKENIIDESGMPKERFSAEFPKEGPSILRIQQVVRGDSAAYFCASSPGQSSGNTIYFGEGSWLTVV.